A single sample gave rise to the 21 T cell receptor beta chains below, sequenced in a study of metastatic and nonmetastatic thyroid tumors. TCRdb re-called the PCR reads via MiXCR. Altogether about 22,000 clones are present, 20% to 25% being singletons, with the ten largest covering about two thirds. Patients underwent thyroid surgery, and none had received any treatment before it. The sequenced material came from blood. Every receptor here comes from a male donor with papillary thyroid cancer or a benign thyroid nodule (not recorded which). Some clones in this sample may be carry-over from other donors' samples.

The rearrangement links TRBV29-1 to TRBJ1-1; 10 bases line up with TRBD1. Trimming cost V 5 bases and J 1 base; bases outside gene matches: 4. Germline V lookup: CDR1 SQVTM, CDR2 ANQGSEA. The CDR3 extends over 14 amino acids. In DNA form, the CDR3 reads TGCAGCGTTCCCAGACAGGGGGCGAACACTGAAGCTTTCTTT. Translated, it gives CSVPRQGANTEAFF.

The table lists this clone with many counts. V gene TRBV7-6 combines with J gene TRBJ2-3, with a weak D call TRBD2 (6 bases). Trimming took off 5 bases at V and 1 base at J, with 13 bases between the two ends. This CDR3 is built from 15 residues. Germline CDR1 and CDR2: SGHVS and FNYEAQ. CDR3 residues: CASSGGTHRTDTQYF. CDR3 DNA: TGTGCCAGCAGCGGAGGGACTCACCGCACAGATACGCAGTATTTT. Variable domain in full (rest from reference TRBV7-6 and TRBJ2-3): GAGVSQSPRYKVTKRGQDVALRCDPISGHVSLYWYRQALGQGPEFLTYFNYEAQQDKSGLPNDRFSAERPEGSISTLTIQRTEQRDSAMYRCASSGGTHRTDTQYFGPGTRLTVL.

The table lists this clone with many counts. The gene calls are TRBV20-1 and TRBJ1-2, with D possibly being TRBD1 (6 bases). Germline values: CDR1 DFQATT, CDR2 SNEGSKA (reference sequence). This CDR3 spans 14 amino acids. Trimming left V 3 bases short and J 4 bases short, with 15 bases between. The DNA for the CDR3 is TGCAGTGCTAGGGCCGGACAGTCTGGCTATGGCTACACCTTC. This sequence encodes CSARAGQSGYGYTF.

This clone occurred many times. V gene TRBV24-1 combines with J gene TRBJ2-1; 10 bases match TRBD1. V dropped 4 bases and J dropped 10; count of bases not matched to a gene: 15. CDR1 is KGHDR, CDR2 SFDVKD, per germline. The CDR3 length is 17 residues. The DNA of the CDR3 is TGTGCCACCAGTGAGCCTTCCCGGGACAGGGGAGGGTACGAGCAGTTCTTC. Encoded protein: CATSEPSRDRGGYEQFF.

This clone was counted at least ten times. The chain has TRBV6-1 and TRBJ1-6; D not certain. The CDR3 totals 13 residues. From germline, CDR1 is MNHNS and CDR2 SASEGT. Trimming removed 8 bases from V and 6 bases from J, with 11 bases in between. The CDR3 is CASGLGFNSPLHF. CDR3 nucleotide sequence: TGTGCCAGCGGGTTGGGCTTTAATTCACCCCTCCACTTT.

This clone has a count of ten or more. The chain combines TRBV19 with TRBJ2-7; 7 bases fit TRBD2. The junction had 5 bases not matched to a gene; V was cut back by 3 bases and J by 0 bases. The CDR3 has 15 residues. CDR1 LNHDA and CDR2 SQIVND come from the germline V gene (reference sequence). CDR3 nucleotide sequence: TGTGCCAGTAGTATTAGGCGGGAGAACTCCTACGAGCAGTACTTC. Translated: CASSIRRENSYEQYF.

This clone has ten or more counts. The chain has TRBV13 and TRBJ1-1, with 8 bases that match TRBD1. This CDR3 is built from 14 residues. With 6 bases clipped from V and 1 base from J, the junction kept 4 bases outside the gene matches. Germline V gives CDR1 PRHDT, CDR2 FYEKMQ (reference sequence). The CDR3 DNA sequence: TGTGCCAGCAGTCCAGGGGGCGCGAACACTGAAGCTTTCTTT. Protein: CASSPGGANTEAFF.

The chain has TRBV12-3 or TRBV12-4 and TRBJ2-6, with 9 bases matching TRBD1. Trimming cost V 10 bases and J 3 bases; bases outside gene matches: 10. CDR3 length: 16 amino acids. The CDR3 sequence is CATKADRGVGANVLTF. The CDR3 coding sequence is TGTGCCACCAAAGCGGACAGGGGCGTTGGGGCCAACGTCCTGACTTTC.

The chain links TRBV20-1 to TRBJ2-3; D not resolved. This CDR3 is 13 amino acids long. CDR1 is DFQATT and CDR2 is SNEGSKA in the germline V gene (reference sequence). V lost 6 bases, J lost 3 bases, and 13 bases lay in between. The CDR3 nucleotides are TGCAGTGCCTTACCCTTGAGTACAGATACGCAGTATTTT. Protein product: CSALPLSTDTQYF.

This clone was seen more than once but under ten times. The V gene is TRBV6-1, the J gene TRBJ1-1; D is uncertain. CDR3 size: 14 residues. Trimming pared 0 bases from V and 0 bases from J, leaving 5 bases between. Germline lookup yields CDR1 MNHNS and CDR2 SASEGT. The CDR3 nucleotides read TGTGCCAGCAGTGAAGCCGAAATGAACACTGAAGCTTTCTTT. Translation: CASSEAEMNTEAFF.

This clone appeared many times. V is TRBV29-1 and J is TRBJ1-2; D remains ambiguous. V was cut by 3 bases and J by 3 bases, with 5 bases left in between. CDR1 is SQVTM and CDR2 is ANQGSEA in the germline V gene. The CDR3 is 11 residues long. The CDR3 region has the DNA TGCAGCGTTGATGAGTACTATGGCTACACCTTC. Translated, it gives CSVDEYYGYTF.

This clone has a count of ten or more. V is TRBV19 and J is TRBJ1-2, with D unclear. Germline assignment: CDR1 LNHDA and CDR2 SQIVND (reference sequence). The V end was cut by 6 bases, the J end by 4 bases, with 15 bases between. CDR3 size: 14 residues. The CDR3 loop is CASSLLPGSYGYTF. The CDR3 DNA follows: TGTGCCAGTAGCCTACTCCCAGGAAGCTATGGCTACACCTTC.

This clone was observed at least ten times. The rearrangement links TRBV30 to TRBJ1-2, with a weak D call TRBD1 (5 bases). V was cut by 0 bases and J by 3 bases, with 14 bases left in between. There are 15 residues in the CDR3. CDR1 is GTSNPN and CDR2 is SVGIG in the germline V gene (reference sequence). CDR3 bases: TGTGCCTGGAGTGTACGGGGACCTCGAGACTATGGCTACACCTTC. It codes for CAWSVRGPRDYGYTF.

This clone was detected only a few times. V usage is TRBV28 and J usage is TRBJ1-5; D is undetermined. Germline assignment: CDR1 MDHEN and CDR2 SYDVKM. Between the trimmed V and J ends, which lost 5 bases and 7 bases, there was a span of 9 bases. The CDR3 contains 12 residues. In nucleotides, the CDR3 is TGTGCCAGCAGTGGGAAGCCGCAGCCCCAGCATTTT. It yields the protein CASSGKPQPQHF.

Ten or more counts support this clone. DNA of the CDR3: TGTGCCTGGAGTGTGGTGGATACGCAGTATTTT. Translation: CAWSVVDTQYF. The chain recombines TRBV30 with TRBJ2-3; D unclear. Trimming shortened V by 0 bases and J by 6 bases, and 4 bases separated the two germline ends. Looked up from germline, CDR1 is GTSNPN and CDR2 is SVGIG (reference sequence). This CDR3 comprises 11 residues.

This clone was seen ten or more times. The CDR3 sequence: CAWSVLAAQGGFEAFF. Written as DNA, the CDR3 is TGTGCCTGGAGTGTATTGGCCGCACAGGGGGGCTTCGAAGCTTTCTTT. The J gene is TRBJ1-1, the V gene TRBV30; the match to TRBD1 covers 8 bases. There are 16 residues in the CDR3. The junction had 14 bases not matched to a gene; V was cut back by 0 bases and J by 8 bases. Per the germline V gene, CDR1 is GTSNPN and CDR2 is SVGIG (reference sequence). Complete variable domain (other parts from reference TRBV30 and TRBJ1-1): SQTIHQWPATLVQPVGSPLSLECTVEGTSNPNLYWYRQAAGRGLQLLFYSVGIGQISSEVPQNLSASRPQDRQFILSSKKLLLSDSGFYLCAWSVLAAQGGFEAFFGQGTRLTVV.

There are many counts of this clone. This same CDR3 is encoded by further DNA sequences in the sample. The CDR3 region has the DNA TGCAGTGCTAGGTCCCCTTTCCAGGTCACAGATACGCAGTATTTT. It is translated as CSARSPFQVTDTQYF. The rearrangement joins TRBV20-1 to TRBJ2-3; no definite D call. Trimming removed 3 bases at V and 2 bases at J, with 15 bases between. Germline CDR1 reads DFQATT; CDR2 reads SNEGSKA (reference sequence). This CDR3 has 15 amino acids.

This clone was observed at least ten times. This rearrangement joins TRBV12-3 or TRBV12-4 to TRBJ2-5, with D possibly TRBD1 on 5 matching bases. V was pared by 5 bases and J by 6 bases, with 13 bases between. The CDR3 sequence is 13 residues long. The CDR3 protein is CASSPDSPKTQYF. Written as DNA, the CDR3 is TGTGCCAGCAGTCCCGACAGCCCGAAGACCCAGTACTTC.

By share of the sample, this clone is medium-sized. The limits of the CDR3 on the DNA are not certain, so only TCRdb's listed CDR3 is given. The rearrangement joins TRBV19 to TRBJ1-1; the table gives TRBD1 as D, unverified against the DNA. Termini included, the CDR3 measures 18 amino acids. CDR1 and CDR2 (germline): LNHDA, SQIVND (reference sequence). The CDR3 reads CASSIVFGEGGAASEAFF.

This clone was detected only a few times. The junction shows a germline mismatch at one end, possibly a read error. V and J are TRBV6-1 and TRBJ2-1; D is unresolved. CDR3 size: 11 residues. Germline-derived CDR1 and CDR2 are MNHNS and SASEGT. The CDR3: CAGSELHEQFF. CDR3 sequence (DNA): TGTGCCGGCAGTGAACTCCATGAGCAGTTCTTC.

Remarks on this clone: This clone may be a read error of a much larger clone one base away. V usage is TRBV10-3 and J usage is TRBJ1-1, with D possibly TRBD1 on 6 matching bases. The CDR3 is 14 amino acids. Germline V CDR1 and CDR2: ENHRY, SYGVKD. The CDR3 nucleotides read TGTGCCATCGGGAGGGGGGACCGGGACACTGAAGCTATCTTT. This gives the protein CAIGRGDRDTEAIF.